The T cell receptor beta chain under discussion was sequenced for a study of shared clonotypes between healthy human individuals. Negatively enriched CD4+ T cells were divided by CD45RA into naive and memory. This table comes from immunoSEQ multiplex PCR, and its TCRdb copy is limited to in-frame clones, with some not included. The profile shows hundreds of thousands of clones, less than 85% of them singletons. Germline CDR1 reads LNHDA; CDR2 reads SQIVND (reference sequence). This CDR3 comprises 14 residues. Trimming removed 5 bases from V and 6 bases from J, with 16 bases in between. The TCR originated in a woman aged 25-40 years in good health. The V and J genes are TRBV19 and TRBJ2-5; weak D call: TRBD1 (5 bases). The sample comprised memory CD4+ T cells sorted from blood. Regarding subset: CD45RA-negative fraction. CDR3 bases: TGTGCCAGTAGTGGAGATCAGGGTGCCAAGACCCAGTACTTC. Amino acid sequence: CASSGDQGAKTQYF.